Below are 9 T cell receptor beta chains sequenced from a single sample in a study of blood T cell repertoires in COVID-19. The repertoire was sequenced with immunoSEQ multiplex PCR; TCRdb's copy has only in-frame clones and lacks some. The sample holds over 70,000 clones, 80% seen once. Input material: peripheral blood. All receptors derive from a man in his 70s who had recovered from COVID-19.

This clone came up a few times. J is TRBJ2-3 and V is TRBV2, with 9 bases aligning to TRBD2. This CDR3 spans 19 amino acids. J gave up 2 bases and V 6 bases, and 18 bases lay outside the gene matches. CDR1 is SNHLY, CDR2 FYNNEI, per germline. CDR3 DNA sequence: TGTGCCAGCAGCCCTCTCGCGGGGGGGGACCTTCCCCTCACAGATACGCAGTATTTT. Translation: CASSPLAGGDLPLTDTQYF.

This clone was seen a handful of times. The chain employs TRBV19 and TRBJ2-2; D might be TRBD2 (5 bases). The CDR3 spans 12 residues. Germline lookup yields CDR1 LNHDA and CDR2 SQIVND (reference sequence). Trimming left V 4 bases short and J 6 bases short, with 6 bases between. The CDR3 nucleotides read TGTGCCAGTAGTAGTAGCGCCGGGGAGCTGTTTTTT. Amino acids: CASSSSAGELFF.

This clone was seen only a few times. V is TRBV19 and J is TRBJ1-6; 7 nucleotides align to TRBD1. CDR1 is LNHDA and CDR2 is SQIVND in the germline V gene (reference sequence). The CDR3 contains 14 residues. J was trimmed by 5 bases and V by 4 bases; bases with no gene match: 2. In DNA, the CDR3 is TGTGCCAGTAGTAGGACAGGTGATAATTCACCCCTCCACTTT. This encodes CASSRTGDNSPLHF.

This chain links TRBV18 with TRBJ1-4; 9 bases map to TRBD1. Germline values: CDR1 KGHSH, CDR2 LQKENI. V shed 2 bases and J 8 bases; nucleotides not matched to a gene: 3. The CDR3 is 14 amino acids. The CDR3 nucleotides read TGTGCCAGCTCACCAAACAGGGGGCACGAAAAACTGTTTTTT. Its translation is CASSPNRGHEKLFF.

The rearrangement uses TRBV5-4 and TRBJ2-4, with TRBD1 matching over 7 bases. Per the germline V gene, CDR1 is SGHNT and CDR2 is YYREEE (reference sequence). The CDR3 covers 14 residues. V dropped 0 bases and J dropped 7; count of bases not matched to a gene: 4. For the CDR3, the DNA is TGTGCCAGCAGCTTGGAGGGGGCACCGAACATTCAGTACTTC. Translated: CASSLEGAPNIQYF.

The chain is built from TRBV10-2 and TRBJ2-7; 10 nucleotides match TRBD1. The CDR3 contains 15 residues. In germline, CDR1 is WSHSY, CDR2 SAAADI. Losses at the gene ends were 7 bases for V and 0 bases for J; bases not matched to a gene: 6. The DNA for the CDR3 is TGCGCCAGCACCAGGACAGGGGGATCCTCCTACGAGCAGTACTTC. Protein: CASTRTGGSSYEQYF.

J is TRBJ1-4 and V is TRBV6-6; D not certain. Germline assignment: CDR1 MNHNY and CDR2 SVGAGI (reference sequence). The CDR3 runs 13 residues. V lost 2 bases and J 7 bases, leaving 8 bases between the germline ends. CDR3: CASSYGRTEKLFF. In DNA form, the CDR3 reads TGTGCCAGCAGTTACGGGCGTACTGAAAAACTGTTTTTT.

This clone was counted a few times. The chain combines TRBV7-2 with TRBJ1-5; the match to TRBD1 covers 7 bases. The CDR3 loop spans 15 amino acids. With 5 bases clipped from V and 5 bases from J, the junction kept 9 bases outside the gene matches. CDR1 and CDR2 (germline): SGHTA, FQGNSA. The CDR3 region has the DNA TGTGCCAGCAGCCTTCGACAGGGTTCCCATCAGCCCCAGCATTTT. It codes for CASSLRQGSHQPQHF.

The chain joins TRBV25-1 to TRBJ2-1, with 7 bases matching TRBD2. The CDR3 is 16 amino acids. The V gene end was trimmed by 1 base and the J gene end by 5 bases; junction bases not matched to a gene: 8. The V gene's germline CDR1 is MGHDK and CDR2 SYGVNS. The CDR3 reads CASSEWGGSNHNEQFF. CDR3 sequence (DNA): TGTGCCAGCAGTGAATGGGGGGGGAGCAACCACAATGAGCAGTTCTTC.